Only one count was recorded for the clone carrying this T cell receptor beta chain. Antigen: not known. The repertoire was sequenced with immunoSEQ multiplex PCR; TCRdb's copy has only in-frame clones and lacks some. Counted here are about 150,000 clones, 90% occurring once; the ten biggest clones make up about 3.3%. The sample is drawn from a study of T cell responses to AZD1222 COVID-19 vaccine. Findings of the study overall: Unmutated variant regions reportedly attract nearly half of all spike-specific TCRs. Spike was spanned by vaccine-associated CD4 TCRs, with dominance at 160-218 and 743-854. Spike-specific TCR breadth and depth went up after people got two AZD1222 doses.

This specimen consisted of peripheral blood, obtained 28 days after the second AZD1222 dose. The receptor's source is an adult who received the AZD1222 COVID-19 vaccine.

CDR3 residues: CASSFLRTGKIYNEQFF. In DNA, the CDR3 is TGTGCCAGCAGTTTCCTCCGGACAGGGAAAATCTACAATGAGCAGTTCTTC. The chain couples TRBV27 to TRBJ2-1, with TRBD1 identical over 8 bases. Germline-derived CDR1 and CDR2 are MNHEY and SMNVEV (reference sequence). V gave up 3 bases and J gave up 3 bases; unmatched junction bases: 10. The CDR3 contains 17 residues.